This T cell receptor beta chain came from a study of OX40 agonist ivuxolimab in advanced cancers. General study points: CD4+ and CD8+ blood T cells expanded clonally by week 6 at 0.1 to 3.0 mg/kg. CD8+ T cells averaged more expanded clones than CD4+.

Concerning this clone: Its antigen is as yet unknown.

Profiled with immunoSEQ multiplex PCR; TCRdb holds only in-frame clones, not every one. This table holds tens of thousands of clones, 90% to 95% found once. J was trimmed by 0 bases and V by 2 bases; bases with no gene match: 4. This CDR3 is 16 amino acids long. Germline-derived CDR1 and CDR2 are ENHRY and SYGVKD. The sequence was obtained from an adult with an advanced solid tumor such as melanoma, head and neck, liver or kidney cancer. The sequencing used CD4+ or CD8+ T cells sorted from blood, collected in a trial of the OX40 agonist ivuxolimab. The chain joins TRBV10-3 to TRBJ2-1, with 7 bases matching TRBD1. The CDR3 loop reads CAISEPGQSSYNEQFF. The CDR3 bases are TGTGCCATCAGTGAGCCGGGACAGAGCTCCTACAATGAGCAGTTCTTC.